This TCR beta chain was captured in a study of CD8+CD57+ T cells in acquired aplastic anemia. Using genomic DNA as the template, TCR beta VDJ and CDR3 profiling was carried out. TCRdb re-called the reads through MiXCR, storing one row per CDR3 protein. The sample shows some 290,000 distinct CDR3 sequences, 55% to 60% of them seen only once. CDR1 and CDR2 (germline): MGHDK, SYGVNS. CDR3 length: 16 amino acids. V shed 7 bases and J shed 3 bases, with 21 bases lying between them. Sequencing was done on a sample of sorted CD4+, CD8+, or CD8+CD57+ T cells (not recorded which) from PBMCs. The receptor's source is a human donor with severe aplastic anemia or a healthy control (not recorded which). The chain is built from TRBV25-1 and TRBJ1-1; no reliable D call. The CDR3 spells CASTPTSMVLDTEAFF. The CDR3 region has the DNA TGTGCCAGCACCCCCACGTCGATGGTTTTGGACACTGAAGCTTTCTTT.